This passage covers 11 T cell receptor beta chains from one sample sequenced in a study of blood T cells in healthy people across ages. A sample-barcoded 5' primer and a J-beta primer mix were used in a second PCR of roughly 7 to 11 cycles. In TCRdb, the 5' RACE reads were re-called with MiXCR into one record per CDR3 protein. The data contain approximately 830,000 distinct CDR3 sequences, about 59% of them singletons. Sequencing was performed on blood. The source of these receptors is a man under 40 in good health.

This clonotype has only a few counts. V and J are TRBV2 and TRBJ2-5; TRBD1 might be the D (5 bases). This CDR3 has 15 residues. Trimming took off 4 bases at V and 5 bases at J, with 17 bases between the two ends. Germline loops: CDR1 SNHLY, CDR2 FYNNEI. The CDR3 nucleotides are TGTGCCAGCAGTGTAGGAGACAGAGCCCAGGAGACCCAGTACTTC. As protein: CASSVGDRAQETQYF.

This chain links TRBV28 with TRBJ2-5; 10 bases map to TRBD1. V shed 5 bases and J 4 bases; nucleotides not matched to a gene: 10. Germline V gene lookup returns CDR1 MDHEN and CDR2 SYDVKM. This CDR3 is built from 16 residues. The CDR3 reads CASSPKRDRGRETQYF. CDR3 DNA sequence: TGTGCCAGCAGTCCTAAGAGAGACAGGGGGCGAGAGACCCAGTACTTC.

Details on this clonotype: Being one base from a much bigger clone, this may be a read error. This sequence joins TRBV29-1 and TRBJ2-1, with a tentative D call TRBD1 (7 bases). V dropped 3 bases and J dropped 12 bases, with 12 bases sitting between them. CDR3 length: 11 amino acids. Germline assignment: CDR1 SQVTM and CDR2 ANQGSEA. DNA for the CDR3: TGCAGCGTTGATGCGGGACAGCGGCAGTTCTTC. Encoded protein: CSVDAGQRQFF.

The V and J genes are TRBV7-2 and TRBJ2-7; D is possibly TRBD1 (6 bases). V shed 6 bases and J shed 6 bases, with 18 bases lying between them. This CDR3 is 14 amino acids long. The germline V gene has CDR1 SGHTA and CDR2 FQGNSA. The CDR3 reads CASSITTGSSEQYF. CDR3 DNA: TGTGCCAGCAGTATCACCACAGGGTCTTCCGAGCAGTACTTC. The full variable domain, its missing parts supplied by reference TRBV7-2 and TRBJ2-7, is GAGVSQSPSNKVTEKGKDVELRCDPISGHTALYWYRQSLGQGLEFLIYFQGNSAPDKSGLPSDRFSAERTGGSVSTLTIQRTQQEDSAVYLCASSITTGSSEQYFGPGTRLTVT.

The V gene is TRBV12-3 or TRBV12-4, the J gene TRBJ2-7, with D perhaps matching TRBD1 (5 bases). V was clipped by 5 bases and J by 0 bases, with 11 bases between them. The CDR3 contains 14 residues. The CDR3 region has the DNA TGTGCCAGCAGTGTCTCGACAGCCTCCTACGAGCAGTACTTC. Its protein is CASSVSTASYEQYF.

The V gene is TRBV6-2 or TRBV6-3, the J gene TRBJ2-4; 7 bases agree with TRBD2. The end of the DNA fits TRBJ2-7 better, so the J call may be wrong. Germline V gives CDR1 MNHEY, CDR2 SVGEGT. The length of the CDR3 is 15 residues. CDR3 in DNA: TGTGCCAGCAGTTACCGGGACTACCTTACCTACGAGCAGTACTTC. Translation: CASSYRDYLTYEQYF.

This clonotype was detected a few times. In DNA, the CDR3 is TGCAGTGCTAGAGATTGGCTAAACCGGTACCAAGAGACCCAGTACTTC. Protein product: CSARDWLNRYQETQYF. The chain links TRBV20-1 to TRBJ2-5; D unresolved. The CDR3 sequence is 16 residues long. Per the germline V gene, CDR1 is DFQATT and CDR2 is SNEGSKA (reference sequence). Trimming stripped 0 bases from V and 0 bases from J, with 14 bases between.

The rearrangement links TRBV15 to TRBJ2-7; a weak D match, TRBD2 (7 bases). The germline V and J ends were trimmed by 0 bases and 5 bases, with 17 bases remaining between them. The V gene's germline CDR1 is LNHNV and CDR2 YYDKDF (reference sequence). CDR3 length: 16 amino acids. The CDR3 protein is CATSREARGALNEQYF. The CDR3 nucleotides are TGTGCCACCAGCAGAGAAGCACGGGGGGCGCTTAACGAGCAGTACTTC.

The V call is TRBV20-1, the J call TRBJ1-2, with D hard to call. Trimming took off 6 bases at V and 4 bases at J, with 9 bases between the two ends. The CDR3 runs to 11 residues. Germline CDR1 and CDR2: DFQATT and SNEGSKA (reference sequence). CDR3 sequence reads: CSATDLYGYTF. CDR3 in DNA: TGCAGTGCCACCGACCTCTATGGCTACACCTTC.

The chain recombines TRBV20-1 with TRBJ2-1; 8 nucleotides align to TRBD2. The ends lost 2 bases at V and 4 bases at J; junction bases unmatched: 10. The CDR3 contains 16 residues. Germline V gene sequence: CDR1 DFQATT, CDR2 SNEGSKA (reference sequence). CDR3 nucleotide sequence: TGCAGTGCTAGACCCCGGGGGCGGGGGGATTACAATGAGCAGTTCTTC. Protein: CSARPRGRGDYNEQFF.

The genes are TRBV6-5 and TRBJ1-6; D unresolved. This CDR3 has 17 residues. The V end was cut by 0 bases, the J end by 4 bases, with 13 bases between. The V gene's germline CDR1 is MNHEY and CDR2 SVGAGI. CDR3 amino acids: CASSYSGRVGYNSPLHF. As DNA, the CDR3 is TGTGCCAGCAGTTACTCGGGAAGGGTCGGATATAATTCACCCCTCCACTTT.